Below are 8 T cell receptor beta chains sequenced from a single sample in a study of cytomegalovirus exposure and HLA in healthy donors (dated by TCRdb to about 2017). The protocol used for the library was the immunoSEQ multiplex PCR assay. For the multiplex PCR, a mixture combining 60 forward primers for TCR Vbeta segments and 13 reverse primers for TCR Jbeta segments was used. TCRdb took over this immuneACCESS table, retaining in-frame rearrangements with V and J assigned. Such tables are incomplete; in checked studies, under half of the missing clones stem from an unresolved V gene, and the remainder is unexplained. The sample table contains 210,000 or so clones; only one count was recorded for around 78% of them. About 0.5% of the sample belongs to the ten largest clones. The sample comprised PBMCs. The receptors derive from a boy between 10 and 17 years old in good health and CMV-seronegative.

V is TRBV6-6 and J is TRBJ1-1, with D possibly matching TRBD1 (5 bases). The V end was cut by 7 bases, the J end by 0 bases, with 15 bases between. CDR3 length: 15 residues. CDR1 MNHNY and CDR2 SVGAGI come from the germline V gene (reference sequence). The CDR3 DNA follows: TGTGCCAGCACTATGTTTGGGGGGATGAACACTGAAGCTTTCTTT. Protein sequence: CASTMFGGMNTEAFF.

V and J are TRBV5-6 and TRBJ1-3, with 9 bases matching TRBD1. Trimming took 5 bases from V and 3 from J; bases not matched to a gene: 3. Germline CDR1 and CDR2: SGHDT and YYEEEE. This CDR3 region has 14 residues. CDR3 sequence (DNA): TGTGCCAGCAGTGACAGGGGGTTTGGAAACACCATATATTTT. It yields the protein CASSDRGFGNTIYF.

The genes are TRBV10-3 and TRBJ2-3, with D possibly TRBD1 on 6 matching bases. Germline V gene lookup returns CDR1 ENHRY and CDR2 SYGVKD. The V end lost 6 bases, the J end lost 2 bases, and 15 bases lay between the germline ends. The CDR3 contains 15 residues. This CDR3 is CAIRSQGSHTDTQYF. CDR3 nucleotide sequence: TGTGCCATCAGATCACAGGGAAGCCACACAGATACGCAGTATTTT.

The chain employs TRBV5-1 and TRBJ2-1; 11 positions agree with TRBD2. In germline, CDR1 is SGHRS, CDR2 YFSETQ. The V and J ends lost 4 bases and 2 bases, in that order; junction bases with no gene match: 11. The length of the CDR3 is 18 residues. The CDR3 DNA reads TGCGCCAGCAGCCCTGGACAGGGACTAGCGGCACCCTACAATGAGCAGTTCTTC. Translated, it gives CASSPGQGLAAPYNEQFF.

V usage is TRBV30 and J usage is TRBJ1-3; a weak D match, TRBD1 (6 bases). This CDR3 has 16 amino acids. Per the germline V gene, CDR1 is GTSNPN and CDR2 is SVGIG (reference sequence). Trimming removed 8 bases from V and 4 bases from J, with 24 bases in between. The DNA of the CDR3 is TGTGCCCTGTTTCCCCCCGGGGGGGCGGGAGGAAACACCATATATTTT. It codes for CALFPPGGAGGNTIYF. Variable domain in full (rest from reference TRBV30 and TRBJ1-3): SQTIHQWPATLVQPVGSPLSLECTVEGTSNPNLYWYRQAAGRGLQLLFYSVGIGQISSEVPQNLSASRPQDRQFILSSKKLLLSDSGFYLCALFPPGGAGGNTIYFGEGSWLTVV.

V and J are TRBV4-1 and TRBJ2-1, with 8 bases lining up with TRBD1. Germline V gene sequence: CDR1 MGHRA, CDR2 YSYEKL. The CDR3 has 18 residues. The trim removed 3 bases at V and 8 bases at J, leaving 18 bases unmatched. CDR3 coding DNA: TGCGCCAGCAGCCAGACCCATATGACAGGGGACCCCAACGATGAGCAGTTCTTC. It translates to CASSQTHMTGDPNDEQFF.

The chain carries TRBV27 and TRBJ1-5; D unresolved. Trimming shortened V by 5 bases and J by 2 bases, and 10 bases separated the two germline ends. This CDR3 region has 14 residues. Germline V gene data show CDR1 as MNHEY and CDR2 as SMNVEV (reference sequence). The CDR3 sequence: CASSPSGGNQPQHF. CDR3 nucleotides: TGTGCCAGCAGTCCCTCAGGCGGCAATCAGCCCCAGCATTTT.

The chain employs TRBV7-8 and TRBJ2-1; TRBD2 is a possible D gene (6 bases). V was clipped by 5 bases and J by 3 bases, with 17 bases between them. Germline V gene data show CDR1 as SGHVS and CDR2 as FQNEAQ. The CDR3 loop spans 16 amino acids. CDR3 loop: CASSPDRDGSYNEQFF. The CDR3 DNA is TGTGCCAGCAGCCCCGACCGGGACGGGAGCTACAATGAGCAGTTCTTC.